What follows are 10 T cell receptor beta chains derived from one specimen sequenced in a study of T cell repertoires in cytomegalovirus infection. TCRdb reanalysed the reads using MiXCR and keeps one entry per CDR3 protein. The sample includes roughly 630,000 distinct CDR3 sequences, roughly 26% of them seen just once. The sample comprised CD8+ T cells from PBMCs. These receptors were obtained from a human donor in good health (CMV status not recorded). Some clones in this sample may be carry-over from other donors' samples.

This clonotype was detected many times. This rearrangement joins TRBV7-9 to TRBJ2-5, with D uncertain. This CDR3 has 13 amino acids. V was trimmed by 0 bases and J by 12 bases, leaving 14 bases between them. Germline assignment: CDR1 SEHNR and CDR2 FQNEAQ (reference sequence). CDR3 sequence (DNA): TGTGCCAGCAGCTTAGCGGCCGCGAATGGCAAGTACTTC. This encodes CASSLAAANGKYF.

This clonotype was seen a handful of times. The genes are TRBV12-3 or TRBV12-4 and TRBJ2-1, with a weak D call TRBD2 (5 bases). The CDR3 length is 14 residues. Trimming shortened V by 7 bases and J by 8 bases, and 18 bases separated the two germline ends. In DNA form, the CDR3 reads TGTGCCAGCACCTATGAGGGAATACGGCATGAGCAGTTCTTC. The encoded protein is CASTYEGIRHEQFF.

This clonotype has a count of ten or more. CDR3 residues: CASSKGQSSPLHF. CDR3 coding DNA: TGTGCCAGCAGCAAGGGACAGAGTTCACCCCTCCACTTT. The rearrangement joins TRBV6-2 or TRBV6-3 to TRBJ1-6, with 7 positions matching TRBD1. Looked up from germline, CDR1 is MNHEY and CDR2 is SVGEGT. Germline trimming cut 6 bases from V and 9 bases from J; bases unmatched to any gene: 5. The CDR3 consists of 13 residues.

The V gene is TRBV6-2 or TRBV6-3, the J gene TRBJ2-1; perhaps TRBD2 as D (5 bases). This CDR3 contains 15 residues. V was cut by 7 bases and J by 0 bases, with 13 bases left in between. The germline gives CDR1 MNHEY, CDR2 SVGEGT. CDR3 nucleotides: TGTGCCAGCAACATCGGACTCCCCTCCTACAATGAGCAGTTCTTC. Its translation: CASNIGLPSYNEQFF.

This clonotype came up a few times. The chain is built from TRBV29-1 and TRBJ2-5; no clear D. From germline, CDR1 is SQVTM and CDR2 ANQGSEA. V lost 1 base to trimming and J lost 2 bases, with 17 bases between them. CDR3 size: 16 residues. The CDR3 protein is CSVEVGMYLQQETQYF. In DNA form, the CDR3 reads TGCAGCGTTGAAGTTGGGATGTATCTACAGCAAGAGACCCAGTACTTC.

The table lists this clonotype with a few counts. V gene TRBV12-3 or TRBV12-4 combines with J gene TRBJ1-1; D is ambiguous. The V end was cut by 4 bases, the J end by 2 bases, with 14 bases between. The CDR3 has 15 amino acids. CDR3 residues: CASSSPMAHNTEAFF. The CDR3 DNA sequence: TGTGCCAGCAGTTCCCCCATGGCACACAACACTGAAGCTTTCTTT.

As concerns this clonotype: This sequence may be a read error, since a much larger clone differs from it by one base. The V and J genes are TRBV7-2 and TRBJ2-1; D unclear. The germline gives CDR1 SGHTA, CDR2 FQGNSA. The CDR3 spans 17 residues. V was trimmed by 1 base and J by 5 bases, leaving 18 bases between them. CDR3 region: CASSLEEDPRVHNEQFF. The CDR3 nucleotides are TGTGCCAGCAGCTTAGAAGAGGACCCGAGAGTCCACAATGAGCAGTTCTTC.

This clonotype showed up many times. The gene calls are TRBV28 and TRBJ2-2, with TRBD1 matching 10 bases. The trim removed 5 bases at V and 4 bases at J, leaving 4 bases unmatched. Looked up from germline, CDR1 is MDHEN and CDR2 is SYDVKM. The CDR3 has 15 residues. The CDR3 nucleotides are TGTGCCAGCAGTGCCAGGGACAGGGGCACCGGGGAGCTGTTTTTT. This codes for CASSARDRGTGELFF.

This clonotype was counted only a few times. The chain is built from TRBV29-1 and TRBJ1-1; D is possibly TRBD1 (6 bases). The germline V gene encodes CDR1 SQVTM and CDR2 ANQGSEA. V dropped 6 bases and J dropped 1 base, with 15 bases sitting between them. The CDR3 covers 14 residues. The CDR3, as DNA: TGCAGCGTGTCTCCGACAGGCGCGAACACTGAAGCTTTCTTT. Translating gives CSVSPTGANTEAFF.

This chain uses TRBV4-1 with TRBJ2-2, with 8 bases matching TRBD2. Germline values: CDR1 MGHRA, CDR2 YSYEKL. This CDR3 region has 18 residues. J lost 6 bases, V lost 4 bases, and 16 bases had no gene match. The CDR3 spells CASSLTGGSGARAGELFF. DNA of the CDR3: TGCGCCAGCAGCCTCACGGGAGGGTCCGGGGCACGGGCCGGGGAGCTGTTTTTT.